Listed below are T cell receptor beta chains from one sample, sequenced in a study of blood T cell repertoires in COVID-19. This table comes from immunoSEQ multiplex PCR, and its TCRdb copy is limited to in-frame clones, with some not included. The sample includes fewer than 350,000 clones, about 88% of them seen just once. Sequencing input: PBMCs or T cells enriched from blood (not recorded which). All receptors derive from a woman aged 55-70 years in a cohort exposed to, infected with or recovered from COVID-19 (not recorded which). Both conserved end residues are part of each CDR3. The D gene is left open where the match is weak. Clone size, where shown, is once, few, many, or a class for clones that have expanded.

>few|TRBV6-6|.|TRBJ2-7
TGTGCCAGCAGTTACTCCGGGAACTCCTACGAGCAGTACTTC
CASSYSGNSYEQYF
>.|TRBV30|TRBD1|TRBJ1-3
TGTGCCTGGAGGGCAGGGGGAGGAAACACCATATATTTT
CAWRAGGGNTIYF
>.|TRBV9|.|TRBJ1-5
TGTGCCAGCAGCGGTGGGACTACTAATCAGCCCCAGCATTTT
CASSGGTTNQPQHF
>.|TRBV3-1/TRBV3-2|TRBD2|TRBJ2-1
TGTGCCAGCAGCCAATTGGGCGGGAGGGCCCGCAATGAGCAGTTCTTC
CASSQLGGRARNEQFF
>.|TRBV5-1|TRBD1|TRBJ1-3
TGCGCCAGCAGCCCCACACCCCCCGGACAGGATGGAAACACCATATATTTT
CASSPTPPGQDGNTIYF
>.|TRBV6-5|TRBD1|TRBJ1-5
TGTGCCAGCAGATTCGACAGGGGAGGGCAGCCCCAGCATTTT
CASRFDRGGQPQHF
>.|TRBV10-3|TRBD2|TRBJ2-7
TGTGCCATCAGTGAGGGGGCTAGCGGGAGTGGTAGCGAGCAGTACTTC
CAISEGASGSGSEQYF
>.|TRBV28|TRBD1|TRBJ1-2
TGTGCCAGCAGGAACCGGGACAGGCATGGCTACACCTTC
CASRNRDRHGYTF
>.|TRBV13|TRBD1|TRBJ2-6
TGTGCCAGCAGCTTAGGGGGCGGGGACAGGGGCTACTCTGGGGCCAACGTCCTGACTTTC
CASSLGGGDRGYSGANVLTF
>.|TRBV19|.|TRBJ1-4
TGTGCCAGTAGCTGGACAGTAGATAATGAAAAACTGTTTTTT
CASSWTVDNEKLFF
>.|TRBV6-5|.|TRBJ2-7
TGTGCCAGCAGCACCAACAGGGTCTCCTACGAGCAGTACTTC
CASSTNRVSYEQYF
>.|TRBV5-6|TRBD2|TRBJ2-5
TGTGCCAGCAGCTTGCCTACTAGCGGGAGGGAAGAGACCCAGTACTTC
CASSLPTSGREETQYF
>.|TRBV4-3|.|TRBJ2-1
TGCGCCAGCAGCCAAGGGTTCGTGCAGGAAACGTTCTTC
CASSQGFVQETFF
>.|TRBV7-6|.|TRBJ1-6
TGTGCCAGCAGCTTAGACTCGGGGAAAGTTAATTCACCCCTCCACTTT
CASSLDSGKVNSPLHF
>.|TRBV25-1|TRBD1|TRBJ2-5
TGTGCCAGCATCGGGACAGGGAGGATCGAGACCCAGTACTTC
CASIGTGRIETQYF
>.|TRBV5-4|.|TRBJ2-5
TGTGCCAGCAGTACACAGGGCCGAGAGACCCAGTACTTC
CASSTQGRETQYF
>.|TRBV9|.|TRBJ2-7
TGTGCCAGCAGCGTAGCAGCAGCTAGCCTCTACGAGCAGTACTTC
CASSVAAASLYEQYF
>.|TRBV19|TRBD2|TRBJ2-2
TGTGCCAGTAGTATTACGGGGGGCACCGGGGAGCTGTTTTTT
CASSITGGTGELFF
>.|TRBV12-3/TRBV12-4|TRBD1|TRBJ1-4
TGTGCCAGCAGACAGGGGGCTAATGAAAAACTGTTTTTT
CASRQGANEKLFF
>.|TRBV5-1|.|TRBJ2-3
TGCGCCAGCACCTACGGGGGAGGATTAACAGATACGCAGTATTTT
CASTYGGGLTDTQYF
>once|TRBV5-1|.|TRBJ1-1
TGCGCCAGCAGCTTGATTGGCAGTACCACCGGAGGCACTGAAGCTTTCTTT
CASSLIGSTTGGTEAFF
>.|TRBV6-5|TRBD1|TRBJ2-7
TGTGCCAGCAGTTGGGACAGGGCGAGCTACGAGCAGTACTTC
CASSWDRASYEQYF
>few|TRBV5-1|.|TRBJ2-5
TGCGCCAGCAGCCCCCCATACTTAGAAGAGACCCAGTACTTC
CASSPPYLEETQYF
>.|TRBV28|.|TRBJ2-3
TGTGCCAGCAGTTTAACAGGGTTAGGGTTTGTTGGCACAGATACGCAGTATTTT
CASSLTGLGFVGTDTQYF
>.|TRBV4-1|.|TRBJ1-4
TGCGCCAGCAGCCCGGGACTTCTAATTACAACTAATGAAAAACTGTTTTTT
CASSPGLLITTNEKLFF
>.|TRBV7-9|TRBD2|TRBJ2-1
TGTGCCAGCAGCTCCCTTCCGGTAGGTGGTAGCGGGGGATACAATGAGCAGTTCTTC
CASSSLPVGGSGGYNEQFF
>.|TRBV24-1|.|TRBJ2-6
TGTGCCACAGAAGGGGACTCTGGGGCCAACGTCCTGACTTTC
CATEGDSGANVLTF
>.|TRBV30|.|TRBJ1-2
TGTGCCTGGAGCTCGACAGGCGCCCGTGGCTACACCTTC
CAWSSTGARGYTF